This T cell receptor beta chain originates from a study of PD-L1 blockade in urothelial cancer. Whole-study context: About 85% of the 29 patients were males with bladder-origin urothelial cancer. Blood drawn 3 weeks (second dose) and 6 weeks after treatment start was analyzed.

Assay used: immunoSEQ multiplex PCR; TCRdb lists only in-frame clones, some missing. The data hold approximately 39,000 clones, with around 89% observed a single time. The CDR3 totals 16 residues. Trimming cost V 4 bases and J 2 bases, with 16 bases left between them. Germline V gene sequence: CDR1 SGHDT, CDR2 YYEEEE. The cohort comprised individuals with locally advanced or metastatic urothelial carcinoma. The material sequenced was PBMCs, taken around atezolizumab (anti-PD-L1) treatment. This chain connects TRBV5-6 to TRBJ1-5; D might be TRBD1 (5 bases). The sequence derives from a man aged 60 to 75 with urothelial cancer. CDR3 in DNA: TGTGCCAGCAGCCTTTACTACAGGTGGGGCAATCAGCCCCAGCATTTT. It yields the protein CASSLYYRWGNQPQHF.